This T cell receptor beta chain was sequenced in a study of cytomegalovirus exposure and HLA in healthy donors. The study ran its PCR with 60 Vbeta and 13 Jbeta primers. The method was immunoSEQ multiplex PCR; TCRdb's version includes in-frame clones alone and lacks a portion of them. The top ten clones hold about 5.2% of a sample with 100,000 or so clones, more than 60% of them seen once. About this clone itself: Its antigen is still unknown.

Trimming at V came to 8 bases and at J to 6 bases, leaving 11 bases not matched to a gene. Germline CDR1 LGHNA, CDR2 YNFKEQ. The CDR3 is made up of 14 amino acids. The study's findings and limits: Previously analyzed data showed that most TCR beta V segments were productive at a frequency of about 87% or about 30%. Prediction of most subjects' HLA-A and HLA-B alleles by TCR beta sequences was reportedly accurate.

The chain has TRBV4-2 and TRBJ1-2, with 8 bases fitting TRBD1. The receptor comes from a female donor in good health and CMV-seropositive. Material for sequencing was PBMCs. The CDR3 sequence is CASLPTGEINGYTF. CDR3 in DNA: TGTGCCAGCCTGCCGACAGGGGAAATCAATGGCTACACCTTC.